Reported below is one T cell receptor beta chain. Antigen specificity is unknown. These data belong to a study of CD8 T cells in ankylosing spondylitis. Study results and limitations: From matched ankylosing spondylitis synovial fluid, disease-linked clones were reportedly recovered at significantly enriched levels. Blood of patients with ankylosing spondylitis appeared to be characterized by a TCR beta motif of several highly homologous variants.

Germline CDR1 LNHDA, CDR2 SQIVND (reference sequence). The CDR3 consists of 16 residues. J lost 8 bases, V lost 3 bases, and 7 bases had no gene match. TCRdb called the 5' RACE reads again in MiXCR, with one record for every CDR3 protein. This sample has 350,000 to 550,000 distinct CDR3 sequences, with 25% to 30% found just once. This receptor was obtained from a male donor with ankylosing spondylitis. The rearrangement uses TRBV19 and TRBJ2-1, with 13 bases fitting TRBD2. Material for sequencing was blood, either unsorted or a sorted T cell fraction (not recorded which). CDR3 bases: TGTGCCAGTAGTATCGGACTAGCGGGAGATGTCTATGAGCAGTTCTTC. Amino acid sequence: CASSIGLAGDVYEQFF.